The sequence of this T cell receptor (beta chain) was determined in a study of blood T cells in healthy people across ages. A second PCR, run for roughly 7 to 11 cycles, used a sample-barcoded 5' primer plus a J-beta primer mix. TCRdb redid the calling of the 5' RACE reads with MiXCR, one entry per CDR3 protein. This sample carries under 800,000 distinct CDR3 sequences, about 21% of them seen once, and the ten largest clones take more than 3%. Remarks on this clonotype: At one end, the junction sequence differs from germline, possibly due to a read error.

The sample consisted of blood. The receptor comes from a man aged 65 to 85 in good health.

The CDR3 bases are TGCGCCAGCAGAACGGGACAGGGAACCTACGAGCAGTACTTC. It yields the protein CASRTGQGTYEQYF. The chain links TRBV6-1 to TRBJ2-7; TRBD1 aligns across 9 bases. Looked up from germline, CDR1 is MNHNS and CDR2 is SASEGT. The CDR3 sequence is 14 residues long.